This TCR beta chain was identified in a study of shared clonotypes between healthy human individuals (dated by TCRdb to 2018 to 2021). Study-level background: Three men and two women, aged 18 to 49 years, made up the cohort. Per donor, three plates each were used for CD4 naive and CD4 memory, two for CD8 naive, and one for CD8 memory. To estimate repertoire size and how much clonotypes are shared between individuals, the study performed deep sequencing of blood TCR repertoires from roughly five healthy adults. To increase sequencing depth and limit assay-specific biases, different laboratories used diverse techniques to prepare libraries and sequence TCR repertoires. Between about 0.8 and 8.9 billion PBMCs per donor were obtained by leukapheresis.

TCR CDR3 regions were amplified from genomic DNA by multiplex PCR using the deep immunoSEQ assay. Genomic DNA extracted from each cell subset was distributed evenly over all wells of several immunoSEQ 96-well plates, and each plate served as one replicate. Each replicate PCR for sorted subsets received approximately 200 ng genomic DNA, equal to tens of thousands of T cell genomes. Purified libraries were measured with a Qubit 3.0 fluorometer, size-checked on a Bioanalyzer 2100, and measured again with the KAPA Library Quantification kit. A separate single-read 150-cycle Illumina NextSeq 550 flow cell was used to sequence each immunoSEQ 96-well plate. As for how the authors treated the data: Because the immunoSEQ output included only junctional sequences and no quality scores, the filtering could not be the same as the filtering used for full-length reads. To assign V/J genes and CDR3, sequences were annotated against IMGT germline references using PyIR, a Python wrapper for IgBLAST v1.9. Any read was removed if the V/J assignment was weak (E-value above 1e-6), the CDR3 was missing, or the read contained stop codons, out-of-frame junctions, or ambiguous translated residues. V3J clonotypes were defined by identical inferred V gene, J gene, and CDR3 amino acid sequence. The percentage overlap between two repertoires was calculated by dividing the number of shared unique clonotypes by the size of the smaller repertoire. Three approaches were used to assess repertoire richness: RTK rarefaction, the Chao1 estimator, and Recon v2.1 estimates of unobserved clonotypes. For all TCRbeta clonotypes obtained by the gDNA method from a few donors, generation probabilities were computed with OLGA. TCRdb holds this immuneACCESS table with in-frame rearrangements only. Some clones are missing; in checked studies, unresolved V genes explain under half, and the rest has no known cause. Clone size and V and J calls were adopted from that table, with D and trimming inferred from the DNA. For this sample there are approximately 1.5 million clones; approximately 98.5% appear just once. The top ten clonotypes cover approximately 0.4% of the sample.

Regarding this clone: It lacks a known antigen. The sample holds no much larger clone one base away, and base qualities are not on file.

The paper's findings and limits, for the study overall: Larger estimated clonotype richness was generally found for naive subsets than for memory subsets. Across a handful of donors, around 5% of naive CD4, around 3.5% of naive CD8, 2.3% of memory CD4, and approximately 0.4% of memory CD8 clonotypes were shared. Rarefaction of sorted-subset datasets indicated incomplete sequencing despite the large sequencing depth. Compared with non-shared clonotypes, the clonotypes found in all four sorted-subset donors had higher generation probabilities. Pairwise subsampling led to the expectation that sequencing depth would affect the degree of clonotype sharing among donors. Only blood was sampled, and tissue TCR repertoires likely differ from those in blood. The small number of donors limited the genetic and exposure-history diversity represented.

The donors were healthy, HIV-negative adults with no recently reported acute infections or vaccinations. All donors were Caucasian adults living in Nashville, Tennessee, USA. CD4+ T cells were enriched through magnetic negative selection, after which naive cells were positively selected on CD45RA and the remaining negative fraction served as the memory subset. Blood was collected by leukapheresis, and PBMCs were isolated by Ficoll-Histopaque density gradient centrifugation and then cryopreserved in liquid nitrogen vapor phase. Purity and quantity of every magnetically sorted T cell population were checked by analytical flow cytometry. From each sorted fraction, genomic DNA was isolated and quantified by UV absorbance on a Nanodrop 2000c. The source is a man aged 25 to 40 in good health. Sequenced sample: naive CD4+ T cells sorted from blood. This specimen's cell subset or site label, per the study, means: CD45RA+ positively selected.

The CDR3 amino acid sequence is: CASSLDFRADWQFF. The nucleotide sequence is TGTGCCAGCAGCTTAGATTTCAGGGCCGATTGGCAGTTCTTC. The chain uses TRBV11-2 and TRBJ2-1, and perhaps TRBD1 as D gene, on 5 matching bases. According to the germline V gene, CDR1 reads SGHAT and CDR2 reads FQNNGV. V and J lose 0 bases and 12 bases, and a span of 15 bases separates them. Taken from cysteine to phenylalanine, the CDR3 has 14 residues. Here the CDR3 DNA is all that survives: 42 bases in frame from base 1. Outside the CDR3, residues come from the reference TRBV11-2 and TRBJ2-1 proteins, so the full variable domain is: EAGVAQSPRYKIIEKRQSVAFWCNPISGHATLYWYQQILGQGPKLLIQFQNNGVVDDSQLPKDRFSAERLKGVDSTLKIQPAKLEDSAVYLCASSLDFRADWQFFGPGTRLTVL.